This TCR beta chain was sequenced during a study of technical replicates of blood from several donors. From germline, CDR1 is MDHEN and CDR2 SYDVKM. V was pared by 2 bases and J by 2 bases, with 13 bases between. The CDR3 totals 15 residues. Using immunoSEQ multiplex PCR, the repertoire was profiled, and TCRdb retains in-frame clones only, with some absent. The sample contains roughly 90,000 clones, almost 97% of which appear only once. The receptor's source is a human donor in good health. Sequenced input: T cells isolated from PBMCs. This sequence joins TRBV28 and TRBJ2-7; unclear D gene. The CDR3 region has the DNA TGTGCCAGCAGTTTACTCTTAGGCGCGGCCTACGAGCAGTACTTC. Translating gives CASSLLLGAAYEQYF.